This T cell receptor (beta chain) came from a study of blood T cells in healthy people across ages. Primed by a sample-barcoded 5' primer and a J-beta primer mix, a second PCR proceeded for about 7 to 12 cycles. Via MiXCR, TCRdb re-called the 5' RACE reads, giving one row per CDR3 protein. The table lists roughly 1.9 million distinct CDR3 sequences, around 40% of them singletons. This clonotype has a count of ten or more. Extracted total RNA amounted to at least 5.5 micrograms for each sample. This CDR3 spans 13 amino acids. Trimming removed 3 bases at V and 2 bases at J, with 8 bases between. The germline CDR1 and CDR2 sequences are SGDLS and YYNGEE.

Sequenced input: blood. The chain couples TRBV9 to TRBJ1-1; D is possibly TRBD1 (6 bases). The clonotype was recovered from a human donor in good health. CDR3 bases: TGTGCCAGCAGCGCAGGGGTAAACACTGAAGCTTTCTTT. Translating gives CASSAGVNTEAFF.